This T cell receptor (beta chain) was retrieved from a study of CD8 T cells in ankylosing spondylitis. This CDR3 is built from 14 residues. CDR1 and CDR2 from the germline V gene are PRHDT and FYEKMQ (reference sequence). Trimming left V 3 bases short and J 6 bases short, with 12 bases between. TCRdb independently ran MiXCR on the 5' RACE reads; one entry per CDR3 protein. Among about 250,000 distinct CDR3 sequences, more than 25% were seen once, and the ten largest hold 3.5% to 4.5%. The V gene is TRBV13, the J gene TRBJ1-5; a possible D gene is TRBD1 (6 bases). The TCR originated in a male donor with ankylosing spondylitis or in good health (not recorded which). Sequenced: blood, either unsorted or a sorted T cell fraction (not recorded which). The CDR3 DNA reads TGTGCCAGCAGCTTGGGGGGCGCGAGTCAGCCCCAGCATTTT. Translated: CASSLGGASQPQHF.